This T cell receptor beta chain was obtained from a study of cytomegalovirus exposure and HLA in healthy donors. The overall study: There were approximately 400 genotyped donors. Of these, 81% fell in the genetic ancestry cluster associated with self-reported Caucasian donors.

This clone was counted between two and nine times. Its antigen is not known. Other DNA sequences from this sample encode an identical CDR3 as well. The J segment lost 0 bases and the V segment lost 11 bases, leaving 7 bases of the junction unmatched. Germline V gene data show CDR1 as MNHEY and CDR2 as SVGAGI. This CDR3 has 13 amino acids. It was with 60 Vbeta and 13 Jbeta primers that the PCR ran. Here immunoSEQ multiplex PCR was the method, and the copy in TCRdb shows in-frame clones only, minus some. Of more than 110,000 clones listed, approximately 80% are singletons. Study-wide results and limits: Later work associated roughly 17,000 TCR beta sequences with HLA alleles at 0.05 false discovery rate. Analysis was carried out at a later point, and it linked a missense DCLRE1C variant to TCR beta V- and J-gene trimming. For most TCR sequences rarity was the rule, although some public TCRs occurred in many donors.

What was sequenced was PBMCs. This receptor was taken from a male donor in good health and CMV-seronegative. The chain recombines TRBV6-5 with TRBJ2-7; 7 bases map to TRBD2. CDR3 sequence: CASWGGYSYEQYF. CDR3 nucleotides: TGTGCCTCCTGGGGGGGGTACTCCTACGAGCAGTACTTC.